This T cell receptor (beta chain) was observed in a study of cytomegalovirus exposure and HLA in healthy donors. Study at large: The approximately 710 first-cohort repertoires and the roughly 120 validation repertoires shared the same platform, a later analysis reported. Study-wide results and limits: The authors enumerated over 150 TCR beta chains as linked to cytomegalovirus.

Points on this clone: The antigen is not known.

The V end lost 0 bases, the J end lost 1 base, and 6 bases lay between the germline ends. Germline V CDR1 and CDR2: MNHEY, SVGAGI. This CDR3 is built from 14 residues. The table came from immunoSEQ multiplex PCR; TCRdb's copy has only in-frame clones and leaves some out. The table includes roughly 56,000 clones, around nine tenths detected once. The sequence was obtained from a woman aged 25 to 45 in good health and CMV-seronegative. The rearrangement uses TRBV6-5 and TRBJ1-1; D is undetermined. Sequenced sample: PBMCs. CDR3 loop: CASSYSRANTEAFF. DNA of the CDR3: TGTGCCAGCAGTTACTCGAGAGCGAACACTGAAGCTTTCTTT.